This entry is about one T cell receptor (beta chain). The data stem from a study of shared clonotypes between healthy human individuals. None of the donors, who were healthy HIV-negative adults, had recently had acute infections or vaccinations. The CDR3 has 15 residues. Between the trimmed V and J ends, which lost 8 bases and 1 base, there was a span of 17 bases. The germline CDR1 and CDR2 sequences are LNHNV and YYDKDF (reference sequence). Per the original methods: Without quality scores, immunoSEQ junctional reads could not be filtered like full-length reads. Sequenced by immunoSEQ multiplex PCR; TCRdb stores in-frame clones only, minus some. Clonal size and the V and J genes are those of that table, whereas D and trimming came from the DNA. The sample has roughly 1,500,000 clones; about 98% are singletons.

V and J are TRBV15 and TRBJ1-1; D gene unclear. The sequenced material came from naive CD4+ T cells sorted from blood. Subset noted: CD45RA+ positively selected. The receptor was derived from a man aged 25-45 years in good health. For the CDR3, the DNA is TGTGCCACCCGACTCTATACTGCAGCGAACACTGAAGCTTTCTTT. Translation gives CATRLYTAANTEAFF.